One and the same sample provided the 26 T cell receptor beta chains below, sequenced in a study of blood T cell repertoires in COVID-19. The repertoire was sequenced with immunoSEQ multiplex PCR; TCRdb's copy has only in-frame clones and lacks some. The repertoire holds approximately 200,000 clones, with 85% as singletons. The sequenced material came from PBMCs or T cells enriched from blood (not recorded which). Every receptor here comes from a man aged 40-50 years who had recovered from COVID-19.

The CDR3 reads CATSRENSATTDTQYF. CDR3 DNA sequence: TGTGCCACCAGCAGAGAGAATAGCGCAACGACAGATACGCAGTATTTT. This chain uses TRBV15 with TRBJ2-3, with D maybe TRBD2 (5 bases). The ends were cut back, 0 bases at V and 3 bases at J, with 13 bases in the middle. CDR1 is LNHNV, CDR2 YYDKDF, per germline (reference sequence). This CDR3 contains 16 residues.

The CDR3 bases are TGTGCCAGTAGTCCCTCCTCTGGAAACACCATATATTTT. Protein: CASSPSSGNTIYF. V and J are TRBV19 and TRBJ1-3; D unclear. V was clipped by 5 bases and J by 0 bases, with 5 bases between them. Per germline, CDR1 LNHDA and CDR2 SQIVND (reference sequence). This CDR3 is built from 13 residues.

The sample holds a few counts of this clone. The rearrangement uses TRBV19 and TRBJ2-7, with D possibly being TRBD2 (5 bases). V was pared by 3 bases and J by 1 base, with 13 bases between. The CDR3 is 15 residues long. CDR1 is LNHDA, CDR2 SQIVND, per germline (reference sequence). In DNA, the CDR3 is TGTGCCAGTAGTATGGTTGCTAGAGGGTCCTACGAGCAGTACTTC. Its translation: CASSMVARGSYEQYF.

V usage is TRBV6-5 and J usage is TRBJ1-5; the D is unclear. Germline V CDR1 and CDR2: MNHEY, SVGAGI. Trimming removed 2 bases from V and 4 bases from J, with 6 bases in between. This CDR3 has 13 residues. CDR3 sequence reads: CASSYIQNQPQHF. CDR3 in DNA: TGTGCCAGCAGTTACATCCAAAATCAGCCCCAGCATTTT.

The chain joins TRBV19 to TRBJ2-1, with D possibly matching TRBD1 (7 bases). Trimming removed 5 bases from V and 4 bases from J, with 9 bases in between. The CDR3 extends over 13 amino acids. Germline V gene sequence: CDR1 LNHDA, CDR2 SQIVND (reference sequence). CDR3 in DNA: TGTGCCAGTAGTCCAGGGGGGTACAATGAGCAGTTCTTC. Residues: CASSPGGYNEQFF. Drawing the rest from reference TRBV19 and TRBJ2-1, the complete variable domain is DGGITQSPKYLFRKEGQNVTLSCEQNLNHDAMYWYRQDPGQGLRLIYYSQIVNDFQKGDIAEGYSVSREKKESFPLTVTSAQKNPTAFYLCASSPGGYNEQFFGPGTRLTVL.

The CDR3 DNA reads TGTGCCAGCTCACCACCAGGCAGCGGAGTCCTAGCCAAAAACATTCAGTACTTC. This codes for CASSPPGSGVLAKNIQYF. This chain links TRBV18 with TRBJ2-4; D may be TRBD2 (5 bases). Germline V CDR1 and CDR2: KGHSH, LQKENI. The germline V and J ends were trimmed by 0 bases and 0 bases, with 15 bases remaining between them. The CDR3 totals 18 residues.

The V gene is TRBV6-5, the J gene TRBJ1-2; 7 nucleotides align to TRBD1. The germline V gene encodes CDR1 MNHEY and CDR2 SVGAGI. The CDR3 covers 13 residues. V shed 6 bases, J shed 2 bases, and the junction held 3 bases outside the gene matches. The CDR3 sequence: CASRLTGNYGYTF. Written as DNA, the CDR3 is TGTGCCAGCAGGCTGACAGGGAACTATGGCTACACCTTC.

On this clone: The same CDR3 can be traced to other DNA sequences in this sample. The chain employs TRBV4-1 and TRBJ2-1; the D gene is possibly TRBD2 (5 bases). The CDR3 totals 17 residues. V lost 3 bases and J lost 0, with 15 bases in between. Germline values: CDR1 MGHRA, CDR2 YSYEKL. DNA for the CDR3: TGCGCCAGCAGCCAGGGTCTAGCAAGGAGCTCCTACAATGAGCAGTTCTTC. Its translation is CASSQGLARSSYNEQFF.

The rearrangement uses TRBV12-3 or TRBV12-4 and TRBJ1-5; D uncertain. The V end lost 6 bases, the J end lost 2 bases, and 5 bases lay between the germline ends. The CDR3 consists of 12 residues. The CDR3, as DNA: TGTGCCAGCAGGAGGGGCAATCAGCCCCAGCATTTT. This gives the protein CASRRGNQPQHF.

The chain employs TRBV10-3 and TRBJ2-1; 8 bases agree with TRBD2. CDR3 length equals 16 residues. In germline, CDR1 is ENHRY, CDR2 SYGVKD. Trimming removed 0 bases from V and 0 bases from J; junction bases left unmatched: 1. CDR3 amino acids: CAISESGTSSYNEQFF. CDR3 nucleotides: TGTGCCATCAGTGAGTCGGGGACTAGCTCCTACAATGAGCAGTTCTTC.

The V gene is TRBV19, the J gene TRBJ1-1; tentatively, D is TRBD1 (5 bases). This CDR3 contains 16 residues. Germline V CDR1 and CDR2: LNHDA, SQIVND (reference sequence). Trimming pared 3 bases from V and 0 bases from J, leaving 14 bases between. The CDR3 region has the DNA TGTGCCAGTAGTATTGGGGGGAGGCGTATGAACACTGAAGCTTTCTTT. It is translated as CASSIGGRRMNTEAFF.

The rearrangement joins TRBV5-6 to TRBJ1-5; D unclear. V gave up 1 base and J gave up 5 bases, with 10 bases separating them. This CDR3 contains 14 residues. Germline CDR1 SGHDT, CDR2 YYEEEE. In DNA, the CDR3 is TGTGCCAGCAGCTTGAAGCACAGTTATCAGCCCCAGCATTTT. Translated, it gives CASSLKHSYQPQHF.

The CDR3 sequence is CASSPRGESTDTQYF. The CDR3 coding sequence is TGTGCCAGCAGCCCCCGCGGGGAGAGCACAGATACGCAGTATTTT. The chain is built from TRBV11-1 and TRBJ2-3, with a possible D match to TRBD2 (6 bases). This CDR3 is 15 amino acids long. V lost 5 bases to trimming and J lost 0 bases, with 12 bases between them. The germline V gene encodes CDR1 SGHAT and CDR2 FQDESV (reference sequence).

This chain connects TRBV18 to TRBJ2-3, with D possibly matching TRBD2 (5 bases). The CDR3 length is 13 residues. Germline loops: CDR1 KGHSH, CDR2 LQKENI. V lost 11 bases and J lost 1, with 13 bases in between. CDR3 in amino acids: CALRESGTDTQYF. In nucleotides, the CDR3 is TGTGCCCTTAGGGAGTCTGGCACAGATACGCAGTATTTT.

The J gene is TRBJ2-7, the V gene TRBV5-6; no definite D call. This CDR3 is built from 13 residues. Trimming took off 6 bases at V and 1 base at J, with 11 bases between the two ends. Per germline, CDR1 SGHDT and CDR2 YYEEEE. The CDR3 loop reads CASTYLSSYEQYF. DNA of the CDR3: TGTGCCAGCACCTATCTGTCTTCCTACGAGCAGTACTTC.

This clone was recorded once. The chain combines TRBV21-1 with TRBJ2-7; TRBD1 is the table's D call and was not checked against the DNA. TRBV21-1 is recorded as a pseudogene. This CDR3 contains 20 residues. The CDR3 DNA sequence: TGTGCCAGCAGCAAAATTCAAACACGCGCTACAGGGGGCCTCACCTACGAGCAGTACTTC. This translates into CASSKIQTRATGGLTYEQYF.

About this clone: The same CDR3 can be traced to other DNA sequences in this sample. The rearrangement joins TRBV28 to TRBJ1-5, with 10 bases matching TRBD1. This CDR3 is 14 amino acids long. V gave up 5 bases and J gave up 6 bases; unmatched junction bases: 4. CDR1 is MDHEN, CDR2 SYDVKM, per germline. CDR3 sequence reads: CASSPGQGTQPQHF. CDR3 bases: TGTGCCAGCAGTCCGGGACAGGGGACTCAGCCCCAGCATTTT. Full variable domain (rest looked up from reference TRBV28 and TRBJ1-5): DVKVTQSSRYLVKRTGEKVFLECVQDMDHENMFWYRQDPGLGLRLIYFSYDVKMKEKGDIPEGYSVSREKKERFSLILESASTNQTSMYLCASSPGQGTQPQHFGDGTRLSIL.

This clone was seen a few times. This chain links TRBV29-1 with TRBJ2-3; 14 nucleotides align to TRBD2. Trimming took 2 bases from V and 4 from J; bases not matched to a gene: 2. Germline V gene sequence: CDR1 SQVTM, CDR2 ANQGSEA. The CDR3 has 15 amino acids. The CDR3 spells CSVELGLAGADTQYF. CDR3 bases: TGCAGCGTTGAACTGGGACTAGCGGGAGCAGATACGCAGTATTTT.

V gene TRBV5-6 combines with J gene TRBJ2-7; 8 bases fit TRBD2. The length of the CDR3 is 12 residues. Germline values: CDR1 SGHDT, CDR2 YYEEEE. After removal of 3 bases from V and 6 bases from J, the junction contained 2 bases not matched to a gene. Written as DNA, the CDR3 is TGTGCCAGCAGCTCGGGAGGGGTCGAGCAGTACTTC. This sequence encodes CASSSGGVEQYF. Combining the CDR3 with reference TRBV5-6 and TRBJ2-7 gives the whole variable domain DAGVTQSPTHLIKTRGQQVTLRCSPKSGHDTVSWYQQALGQGPQFIFQYYEEEERQRGNFPDRFSGHQFPNYSSELNVNALLLGDSALYLCASSSGGVEQYFGPGTRLTVT.

V gene TRBV7-9 combines with J gene TRBJ2-7; maybe TRBD1 (5 bases). CDR1 is SEHNR, CDR2 FQNEAQ, per germline (reference sequence). V was pared by 1 base and J by 2 bases, with 12 bases between. The CDR3 runs to 15 residues. The DNA for the CDR3 is TGTGCCAGCAGCTTAGGGGGCGGCTTCACCTACGAGCAGTACTTC. Its translation is CASSLGGGFTYEQYF.

The chain has TRBV5-6 and TRBJ1-2; D perhaps matches TRBD1 (5 bases). The CDR3 covers 13 residues. Germline CDR1 SGHDT, CDR2 YYEEEE. Trimming took 3 bases from V and 10 from J, leaving 16 bases between them. The CDR3 region is CASSWGGGKNYTF. The CDR3 DNA is TGTGCCAGCAGCTGGGGGGGAGGAAAGAACTACACCTTC.

This chain uses TRBV7-9 with TRBJ2-3; TRBD1 matches 10 bases. V trimming: 5 bases; J trimming: 1 base; junction bases outside the gene matches: 6. The CDR3 consists of 16 residues. CDR1 and CDR2 from the germline V gene are SEHNR and FQNEAQ (reference sequence). Here the CDR3 reads CASSPKGTGGTDTQYF. Written as DNA, the CDR3 is TGTGCCAGCAGCCCCAAGGGGACAGGGGGCACAGATACGCAGTATTTT.

The chain has TRBV19 and TRBJ2-7, with unresolved D. The CDR3 contains 14 residues. V was pared by 1 base and J by 0 bases, with 7 bases between. Germline CDR1 and CDR2: LNHDA and SQIVND (reference sequence). CDR3 DNA: TGTGCCAGTAGTATAGTAGAGAACTCCTACGAGCAGTACTTC. Translation gives CASSIVENSYEQYF.

For the CDR3, the DNA is TGTGCCAGCAGCACATCCAGGAGTAATCGGGATGAGACCCAGTACTTC. Amino acids: CASSTSRSNRDETQYF. The genes are TRBV5-5 and TRBJ2-5; D perhaps matches TRBD2 (5 bases). The CDR3 length is 16 residues. Germline CDR1 and CDR2: SGHKS and YYEKEE (reference sequence). The V end lost 4 bases, the J end lost 5 bases, and 21 bases lay between the germline ends.

This sequence joins TRBV19 and TRBJ1-5, with 10 bases fitting TRBD1. CDR1 LNHDA and CDR2 SQIVND come from the germline V gene (reference sequence). With 6 bases clipped from V and 3 bases from J, the junction kept 8 bases outside the gene matches. The CDR3 has 16 amino acids. The chain's CDR3 is CASSPMGQGYNQPQHF. The CDR3, as DNA: TGTGCCAGTAGCCCCATGGGACAGGGGTACAATCAGCCCCAGCATTTT.

The chain employs TRBV7-2 and TRBJ2-1; 11 positions agree with TRBD2. This CDR3 region has 15 residues. The germline V gene has CDR1 SGHTA and CDR2 FQGNSA. The V segment lost 2 bases and the J segment 7 bases; nucleotides outside the gene matches: 4. CDR3 sequence reads: CASSLTSGSGNEQFF. In nucleotides, the CDR3 is TGTGCCAGCAGCTTAACTAGCGGGAGTGGGAATGAGCAGTTCTTC.